The clone carrying this T cell receptor beta chain was counted only a few times. This specimen belongs to a study of T cells in Graves' hyperthyroidism and ophthalmopathy. Looking at the study overall: Before any treatment, at initial diagnosis, peripheral blood was collected.

Researchers amplified the TCR beta CDR3 regions from RNA transcripts. During a first-round RT-PCR of the TCR CDR3, the HTBI primer set was used. One entry per CDR3 protein results from TCRdb running MiXCR on the multiplex PCR reads. The data contain about 600,000 distinct CDR3 sequences, 12% to 15% of them seen just once; the ten biggest clones take up approximately 6.4%. V was pared by 0 bases and J by 4 bases, with 2 bases of the junction left unmatched. CDR1 is MGHRA and CDR2 is YSYEKL in the germline V gene. CDR3 length equals 17 residues. Sample: blood. The J gene is TRBJ2-6, the V gene TRBV4-1; 11 positions agree with TRBD2. This TCR was recovered from a woman aged 18-30 years with Graves' ophthalmopathy. The CDR3 DNA sequence: TGCGCCAGCAGCCAAGAGACTAGCGGGGTCGGGGCCAACGTCCTGACTTTC. Amino acids: CASSQETSGVGANVLTF.